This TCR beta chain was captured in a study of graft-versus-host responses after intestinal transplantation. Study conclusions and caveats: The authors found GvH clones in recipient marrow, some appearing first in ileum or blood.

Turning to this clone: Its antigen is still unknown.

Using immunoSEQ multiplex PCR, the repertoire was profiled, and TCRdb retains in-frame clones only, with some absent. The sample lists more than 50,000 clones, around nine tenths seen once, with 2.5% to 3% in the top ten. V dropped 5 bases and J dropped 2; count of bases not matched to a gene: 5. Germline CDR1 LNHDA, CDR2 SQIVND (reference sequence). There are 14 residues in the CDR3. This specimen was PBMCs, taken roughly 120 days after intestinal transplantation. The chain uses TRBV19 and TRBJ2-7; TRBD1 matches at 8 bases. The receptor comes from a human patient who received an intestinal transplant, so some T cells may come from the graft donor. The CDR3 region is CASSVQGGAYEQYF. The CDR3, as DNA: TGTGCCAGTAGTGTACAGGGGGGCGCCTACGAGCAGTACTTC.